This TCR beta chain was found in a study of tumor-infiltrating lymphocytes in localized non-small cell lung cancer. TCRdb's table, derived via immunoSEQ multiplex PCR, lists solely in-frame clones and lacks some. The sample lists under 25,000 clones, roughly 71% occurring once. Germline trimming cut 4 bases from V and 7 bases from J; bases unmatched to any gene: 11. The CDR3 consists of 16 residues. Germline CDR1 reads SQVTM; CDR2 reads ANQGSEA. The receptor was isolated from a human donor with non-small cell lung cancer. Sequenced: lung tumor tissue. V is TRBV29-1 and J is TRBJ2-1, with 12 bases lining up with TRBD2. CDR3 protein: CSVVLLAGGPGNEQFF. The CDR3 nucleotides read TGCAGCGTTGTCTTGCTAGCGGGAGGGCCGGGGAATGAGCAGTTCTTC.